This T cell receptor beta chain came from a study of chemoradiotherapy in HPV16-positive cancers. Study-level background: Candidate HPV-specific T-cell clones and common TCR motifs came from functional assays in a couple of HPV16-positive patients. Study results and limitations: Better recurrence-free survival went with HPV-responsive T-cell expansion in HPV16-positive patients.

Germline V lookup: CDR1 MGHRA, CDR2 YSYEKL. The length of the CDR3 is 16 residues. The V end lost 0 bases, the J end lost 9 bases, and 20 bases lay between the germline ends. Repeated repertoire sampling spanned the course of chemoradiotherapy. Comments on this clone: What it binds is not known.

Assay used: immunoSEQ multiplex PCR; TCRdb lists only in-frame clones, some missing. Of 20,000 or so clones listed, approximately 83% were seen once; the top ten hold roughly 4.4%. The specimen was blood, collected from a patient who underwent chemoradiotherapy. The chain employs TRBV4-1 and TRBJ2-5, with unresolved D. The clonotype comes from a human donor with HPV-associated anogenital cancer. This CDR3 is CASSQDRSGPGLAQYF. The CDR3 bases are TGCGCCAGCAGCCAAGATCGAAGTGGGCCGGGTTTGGCCCAGTACTTC.